This TCR beta chain stems from a study of CD8 T cells in ankylosing spondylitis. Overall study results and limits: Reported data indicate significant enrichment of disease-linked clones within matched ankylosing spondylitis synovial fluid. Relatively rare in peripheral blood, disease-linked clones were also CD8+.

Making use of molecular barcodes, quantitative 5'-RACE generated TCR beta libraries. TCRdb reprocessed the 5' RACE reads via MiXCR and lists one record per CDR3 protein. The repertoire holds about 250,000 distinct CDR3 sequences, with 30% to 35% as singletons. In its sample, this clonotype was seen a few times. The antigen remains undetermined. CDR3 length: 18 residues. The V segment lost 5 bases and the J segment 4 bases; nucleotides outside the gene matches: 17. Germline V CDR1 and CDR2: SGHAT, FQNNGV. Input material: blood, either unsorted or a sorted T cell fraction (not recorded which). This sequence joins TRBV11-2 and TRBJ2-1; 7 bases are shared with TRBD2. The sequence was obtained from a male donor with ankylosing spondylitis or in good health (not recorded which). CDR3 in amino acids: CASSPKSPLAKPYNEQFF. The CDR3 bases are TGTGCCAGCAGCCCGAAGTCCCCACTAGCGAAACCGTACAATGAGCAGTTCTTC.